This T cell receptor (beta chain) was sequenced in a study of glioma-infiltrating T cells after dendritic cell vaccination. Generated by immunoSEQ multiplex PCR, the TCRdb table keeps only in-frame clones and is missing some. The sample includes under 35,000 clones, approximately 90% of them seen just once. The germline gives CDR1 SGHTA, CDR2 FQGNSA. The CDR3 has 15 amino acids. The V and J ends lost 0 bases and 4 bases, in that order; junction bases with no gene match: 0. The TCR comes from a human donor with glioblastoma. The genes are TRBV7-2 and TRBJ2-1; the match to TRBD2 covers 10 bases. Sequencing was performed on blood, taken before dendritic cell vaccination. The CDR3 is CASSLASGGYNEQFF. DNA for the CDR3: TGTGCCAGCAGCTTAGCTAGCGGGGGGTACAATGAGCAGTTCTTC.